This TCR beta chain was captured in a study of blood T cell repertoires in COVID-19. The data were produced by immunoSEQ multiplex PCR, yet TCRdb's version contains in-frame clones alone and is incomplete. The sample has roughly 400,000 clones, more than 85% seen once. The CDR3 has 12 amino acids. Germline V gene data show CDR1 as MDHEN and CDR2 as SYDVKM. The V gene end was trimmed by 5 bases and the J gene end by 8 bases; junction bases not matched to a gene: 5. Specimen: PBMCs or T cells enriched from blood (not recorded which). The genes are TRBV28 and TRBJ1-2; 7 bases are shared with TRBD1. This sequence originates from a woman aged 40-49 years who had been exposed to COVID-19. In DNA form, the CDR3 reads TGTGCCAGCAGTGAGGGGGCGTGGGGCTACACCTTC. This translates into CASSEGAWGYTF.